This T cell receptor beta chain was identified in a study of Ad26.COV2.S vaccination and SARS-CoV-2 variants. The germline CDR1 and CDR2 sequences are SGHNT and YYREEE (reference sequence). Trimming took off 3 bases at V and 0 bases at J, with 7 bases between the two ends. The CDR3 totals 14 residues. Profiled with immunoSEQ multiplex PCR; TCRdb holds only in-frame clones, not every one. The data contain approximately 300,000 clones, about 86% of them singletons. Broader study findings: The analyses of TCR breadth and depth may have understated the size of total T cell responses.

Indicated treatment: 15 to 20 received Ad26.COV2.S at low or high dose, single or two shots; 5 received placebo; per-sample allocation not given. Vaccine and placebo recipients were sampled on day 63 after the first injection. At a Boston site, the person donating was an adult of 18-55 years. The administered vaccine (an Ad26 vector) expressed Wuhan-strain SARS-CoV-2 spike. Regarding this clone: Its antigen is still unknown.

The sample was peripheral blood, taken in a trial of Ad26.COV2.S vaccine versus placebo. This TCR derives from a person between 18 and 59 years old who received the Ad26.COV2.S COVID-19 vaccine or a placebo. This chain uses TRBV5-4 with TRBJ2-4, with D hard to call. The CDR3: CASSSTVAKNIQYF. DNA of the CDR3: TGTGCCAGCAGCTCTACAGTAGCCAAAAACATTCAGTACTTC.